This T cell receptor (beta chain) was observed in a study of blood T cell repertoires in COVID-19. Study at large: Material from acute and convalescent COVID-19 was sourced from the United States, Italy and Spain. PBMCs, B-cell-depleted T cells, or T cells were the source of the cDNA or gDNA that made up the material.

The CDR3 contains 14 residues. In germline, CDR1 is SGHRS, CDR2 YFSETQ. Trimming removed 5 bases at V and 1 base at J, with 12 bases between. In the original analysis: Amplifying reference gene primers gave estimates of nucleated cell counts. The method was immunoSEQ multiplex PCR; TCRdb's version includes in-frame clones alone and lacks a portion of them. Clone size and the V and J calls come from that table; the DNA yielded D and trimming. The repertoire includes hundreds of thousands of clones, around 87% of them detected once, and 2% to 2.5% sits in the top ten. Patients from Seattle were sampled longitudinally, starting during active infection.

The chain employs TRBV5-1 and TRBJ1-1, with a tentative D call TRBD1 (6 bases). The sample consisted of peripheral blood. The TCR sequence derives from a woman aged 55-69 years with COVID-19, enrolled during active disease. The CDR3 here is CASSQPGQNTEAFF. The CDR3 region has the DNA TGCGCCAGCAGTCAACCGGGACAGAACACTGAAGCTTTCTTT.